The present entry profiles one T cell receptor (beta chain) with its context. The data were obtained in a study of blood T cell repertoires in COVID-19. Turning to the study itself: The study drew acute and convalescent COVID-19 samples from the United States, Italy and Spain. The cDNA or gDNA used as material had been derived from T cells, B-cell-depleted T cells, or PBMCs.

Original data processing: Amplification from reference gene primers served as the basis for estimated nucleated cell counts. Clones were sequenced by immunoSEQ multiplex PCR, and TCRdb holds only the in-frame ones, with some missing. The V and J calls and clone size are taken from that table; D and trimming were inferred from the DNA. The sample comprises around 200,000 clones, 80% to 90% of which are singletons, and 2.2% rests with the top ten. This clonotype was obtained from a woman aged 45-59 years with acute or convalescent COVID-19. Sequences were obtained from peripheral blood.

This CDR3 is CSVERERGHTDTQYF. The CDR3 DNA is TGCAGCGTTGAAAGGGAGCGGGGGCACACAGATACGCAGTATTTT. The rearrangement joins TRBV29-1 to TRBJ2-3; TRBD2 matches at 8 bases. Trimming cost V 2 bases and J 2 bases; bases outside gene matches: 6. This CDR3 has 15 residues. CDR1 SQVTM and CDR2 ANQGSEA come from the germline V gene.